The T cell receptor beta chain described here comes from a study of prognosis after radiotherapy for stage I lung cancer. Study at large: Medical inoperability was considered to apply to all enrolled non-small cell lung cancer patients.

From genomic DNA, two-round multiplex PCR was used to amplify TCR beta CDR3. Initially, in first-round PCR, primers specific to each TRBV and TRBJ gene were used. MiXCR was run by TCRdb on the multiplex PCR reads, yielding one entry per CDR3 protein. Of roughly 15,000 distinct CDR3 sequences in the sample, approximately 17% were seen once. V gave up 2 bases and J gave up 1 base, with 5 bases separating them. The CDR3 loop spans 13 amino acids. Study-wide findings and caveats: Median unique TCR clone counts of approximately 9,600 versus 7,200 showed a fall after stereotactic body radiation therapy. For the expanded TCR clones, whether they were tumor-specific was not determined.

This clonotype showed up many times. The antigen is undetermined. This TCR was sampled from a donor aged 50 or older with non-small cell lung cancer. Sequences were derived from PBMCs, sampled before or after stereotactic body radiation therapy (not recorded which). The rearrangement uses TRBV12-3 or TRBV12-4 and TRBJ1-1; weak D call: TRBD1 (5 bases). DNA for the CDR3: TGTGCCAGCAGTTTAAGGGGGAACACTGAAGCTTTCTTT. The encoded protein is CASSLRGNTEAFF.